A selection of T cell receptor beta chains follows, all from one sample in a study of tumor-infiltrating lymphocytes in primary liver carcinoma. TCRdb reprocessed the multiplex PCR reads via MiXCR and lists one record per CDR3 protein. Altogether under 200,000 distinct CDR3 sequences are present, about 61% being singletons, with the ten largest covering about 7.1%. Sequenced material: peripheral blood. The source of these receptors is a woman aged 55-75 years with primary liver carcinoma and hepatitis B virus infection. Both conserved end residues are part of each CDR3. Fields, in order: D gene, CDR3 length, J gene, clone size, V gene, CDR3 protein, CDR3 DNA. D genes are given only for firm matches. Size is omitted from some rows. Given values are once, few, many or a class for expanded clones.

d_call: TRBD2; cdr3_length: 16; j_call: TRBJ2-2; clone_size: few; v_call: TRBV12-3/TRBV12-4; cdr3_aa: CASSIGPGRADGELFF; cdr3_nt: TGTGCCAGCAGTATTGGCCCCGGGAGGGCGGACGGGGAGCTGTTTTTT
d_call: TRBD1; cdr3_length: 12; j_call: TRBJ2-7; clone_size: many; v_call: TRBV6-5; cdr3_aa: CASSEYRGEQYF; cdr3_nt: TGTGCCAGCAGCGAATACAGGGGCGAGCAGTACTTC
d_call: TRBD1; cdr3_length: 15; j_call: TRBJ2-5; clone_size: many; v_call: TRBV12-3/TRBV12-4; cdr3_aa: CASSLGQGDVKTQYF; cdr3_nt: TGTGCCAGCAGTTTGGGGCAGGGGGACGTAAAGACCCAGTACTTC
d_call: TRBD1; cdr3_length: 15; j_call: TRBJ2-7; clone_size: NA; v_call: TRBV11-2; cdr3_aa: CASSLGDRGHDEQYF; cdr3_nt: TGTGCCAGCAGCTTAGGGGACAGGGGACATGACGAGCAGTACTTC
d_call: NA; cdr3_length: 15; j_call: TRBJ2-2; clone_size: NA; v_call: TRBV29-1; cdr3_aa: CSVEDDMGRIGELFF; cdr3_nt: TGCAGCGTTGAAGACGACATGGGCAGGATCGGGGAGCTGTTTTTT
d_call: NA; cdr3_length: 13; j_call: TRBJ2-7; clone_size: NA; v_call: TRBV13; cdr3_aa: CASSLSMAYEQYF; cdr3_nt: TGTGCTAGCAGCCTATCGATGGCCTACGAGCAGTACTTC
d_call: NA; cdr3_length: 16; j_call: TRBJ1-1; clone_size: NA; v_call: TRBV14; cdr3_aa: CASSPPWQSFNTEAFF; cdr3_nt: TGTGCCAGCAGCCCCCCCTGGCAGAGCTTCAACACTGAAGCTTTCTTT
d_call: TRBD2; cdr3_length: 17; j_call: TRBJ2-1; clone_size: NA; v_call: TRBV11-1; cdr3_aa: CASSFTSDPSFYSVQFF; cdr3_nt: TGTGCCAGCAGCTTTACTAGCGACCCCTCCTTTTATTCGGTGCAGTTCTTC
d_call: NA; cdr3_length: 12; j_call: TRBJ2-7; clone_size: many; v_call: TRBV6-2/TRBV6-3; cdr3_aa: CASNRVTYEQYF; cdr3_nt: TGTGCCAGCAACAGGGTTACCTACGAGCAGTACTTC
d_call: TRBD2; cdr3_length: 13; j_call: TRBJ2-3; clone_size: many; v_call: TRBV6-5; cdr3_aa: CASQGGVEDTQYF; cdr3_nt: TGTGCCAGCCAGGGAGGGGTCGAAGATACGCAGTATTTT
d_call: NA; cdr3_length: 15; j_call: TRBJ2-1; clone_size: NA; v_call: TRBV7-8; cdr3_aa: CASSLLAASYNEQFF; cdr3_nt: TGTGCCAGCAGCTTATTAGCTGCCTCCTACAATGAGCAGTTCTTC
d_call: NA; cdr3_length: 15; j_call: TRBJ2-1; clone_size: NA; v_call: TRBV11-2; cdr3_aa: CASSLDLLGYNEQFF; cdr3_nt: TGTGCCAGCAGCTTAGATCTCTTGGGCTACAATGAGCAGTTCTTC
d_call: NA; cdr3_length: 16; j_call: TRBJ2-7; clone_size: NA; v_call: TRBV12-3/TRBV12-4; cdr3_aa: CASSFWDLGGSYEQYF; cdr3_nt: TGCGCCAGCAGTTTTTGGGACTTGGGGGGTTCCTACGAGCAGTACTTC
d_call: NA; cdr3_length: 14; j_call: TRBJ2-2; clone_size: NA; v_call: TRBV10-3; cdr3_aa: CATSESRCPGELFF; cdr3_nt: TGTGCCACCAGTGAGTCAAGGTGTCCCGGGGAGCTGTTTTTT
d_call: NA; cdr3_length: 12; j_call: TRBJ1-4; clone_size: many; v_call: TRBV12-3/TRBV12-4; cdr3_aa: CASSLSREKLFF; cdr3_nt: TGTGCCAGCAGTTTAAGCCGCGAAAAACTGTTTTTT
d_call: NA; cdr3_length: 15; j_call: TRBJ2-3; clone_size: few; v_call: TRBV5-1; cdr3_aa: CASSLGIRGTDTQYF; cdr3_nt: TGCGCCAGCAGCTTGGGGATAAGAGGCACAGATACGCAGTATTTT
d_call: TRBD1; cdr3_length: 17; j_call: TRBJ2-3; clone_size: many; v_call: TRBV7-8; cdr3_aa: CASSLLYRGQGTDTQYF; cdr3_nt: TGTGCCAGCAGCTTACTATATAGAGGACAGGGTACAGATACGCAGTATTTT
d_call: TRBD1; cdr3_length: 17; j_call: TRBJ1-3; clone_size: NA; v_call: TRBV4-1; cdr3_aa: CASSQEQMTGGGNAIYF; cdr3_nt: TGCGCCAGCAGCCAAGAACAAATGACAGGGGGTGGAAACGCCATATATTTT
d_call: NA; cdr3_length: 13; j_call: TRBJ1-2; clone_size: NA; v_call: TRBV19; cdr3_aa: CASSSEGFYGYTF; cdr3_nt: TGTGCCAGTAGTTCAGAGGGGTTCTATGGCTACACCTTC
d_call: NA; cdr3_length: 14; j_call: TRBJ1-2; clone_size: NA; v_call: TRBV11-2; cdr3_aa: CASSRDWQDCDYTF; cdr3_nt: TGTGCCAGCAGCAGGGACTGGCAAGACTGTGACTACACCTTC
d_call: NA; cdr3_length: 15; j_call: TRBJ1-3; clone_size: few; v_call: TRBV6-6; cdr3_aa: CASSYGGGSGNTIYF; cdr3_nt: TGTGCCAGCAGTTACGGTGGGGGGTCTGGAAACACCATATATTTT
d_call: NA; cdr3_length: 13; j_call: TRBJ1-1; clone_size: NA; v_call: TRBV6-1; cdr3_aa: CVSSQQGYTEAFF; cdr3_nt: TGTGTCAGCAGTCAACAGGGATACACTGAAGCTTTCTTT
d_call: NA; cdr3_length: 12; j_call: TRBJ2-3; clone_size: once; v_call: TRBV7-9; cdr3_aa: CASRVRADTQYF; cdr3_nt: TGTGCCAGCAGAGTACGGGCAGATACGCAGTATTTT
d_call: NA; cdr3_length: 15; j_call: TRBJ1-1; clone_size: NA; v_call: TRBV11-2; cdr3_aa: CANSLVRTPITEAFF; cdr3_nt: TGTGCCAACAGCTTAGTAAGGACACCGATCACTGAAGCTTTCTTT
d_call: TRBD2; cdr3_length: 16; j_call: TRBJ2-1; clone_size: NA; v_call: TRBV5-1; cdr3_aa: CATSLDGGRILREQFF; cdr3_nt: TGCGCCACCAGCTTGGATGGCGGGAGGATCCTCAGGGAGCAGTTCTTC
d_call: NA; cdr3_length: 16; j_call: TRBJ2-3; clone_size: NA; v_call: TRBV6-1; cdr3_aa: CASSEALTGRRRYAVF; cdr3_nt: TGTGCCAGCAGTGAAGCGTTAACGGGACGGCGCAGATACGCAGTATTT
d_call: TRBD2; cdr3_length: 16; j_call: TRBJ2-7; clone_size: NA; v_call: TRBV7-9; cdr3_aa: CASSVRLVGGSYEQYF; cdr3_nt: TGTGCCAGCAGCGTCCGGCTAGTGGGAGGGTCCTACGAGCAGTACTTC
d_call: TRBD1; cdr3_length: 16; j_call: TRBJ1-5; clone_size: NA; v_call: TRBV2; cdr3_aa: CASSDGQGVSNQPQHF; cdr3_nt: TGTGCCAGCAGTGACGGACAGGGTGTTAGCAATCAGCCCCAGCATTTT
d_call: NA; cdr3_length: 12; j_call: TRBJ2-5; clone_size: NA; v_call: TRBV12-3/TRBV12-4; cdr3_aa: CATKGLEESQYF; cdr3_nt: TGTGCCACCAAAGGGTTAGAGGAGTCCCAGTACTTC
d_call: NA; cdr3_length: 16; j_call: TRBJ1-5; clone_size: few; v_call: TRBV28; cdr3_aa: CASSTPQRGYNQPQHF; cdr3_nt: TGTGCCAGCAGTACCCCCCAGAGGGGTTACAATCAGCCCCAGCATTTT
d_call: NA; cdr3_length: 13; j_call: TRBJ2-1; clone_size: once; v_call: TRBV11-2; cdr3_aa: CASNLREYNEQFF; cdr3_nt: TGTGCCAGCAACTTAAGGGAATACAATGAGCAGTTCTTC
d_call: TRBD2; cdr3_length: 15; j_call: TRBJ2-1; clone_size: NA; v_call: TRBV28; cdr3_aa: CASSLKSSGNNEQFF; cdr3_nt: TGTGCCAGCAGTTTGAAGTCTAGCGGGAACAATGAGCAGTTCTTC
d_call: TRBD1; cdr3_length: 15; j_call: TRBJ1-5; clone_size: many; v_call: TRBV28; cdr3_aa: CASSYGGQGSQPQHF; cdr3_nt: TGTGCCAGCAGTTATGGGGGACAGGGGAGCCAGCCCCAGCATTTT
d_call: TRBD2; cdr3_length: 17; j_call: TRBJ2-2; clone_size: NA; v_call: TRBV29-1; cdr3_aa: CNVGTSGRAANTGELFF; cdr3_nt: TGCAACGTTGGGACTAGCGGGAGGGCCGCGAACACCGGTGAGCTGTTTTTT
d_call: NA; cdr3_length: 15; j_call: TRBJ1-5; clone_size: many; v_call: TRBV6-1; cdr3_aa: CASSASGPSDQPQHF; cdr3_nt: TGTGCCAGCAGTGCCTCCGGACCGTCTGACCAGCCCCAGCATTTT
d_call: NA; cdr3_length: 15; j_call: TRBJ1-5; clone_size: NA; v_call: TRBV4-1; cdr3_aa: CASSQSGSYYLPQHF; cdr3_nt: TGCGCCAGCAGCCAATCGGGTTCCTATTACCTGCCCCAGCATTTT
d_call: NA; cdr3_length: 13; j_call: TRBJ2-4; clone_size: few; v_call: TRBV28; cdr3_aa: CASSLSGLNIQYF; cdr3_nt: TGTGCCAGCAGTTTATCGGGCTTAAACATTCAGTACTTC
d_call: TRBD1; cdr3_length: 17; j_call: TRBJ2-2; clone_size: NA; v_call: TRBV5-5; cdr3_aa: CASSLRRTGANTGELFF; cdr3_nt: TGTGCCAGCAGCTTGCGCCGGACAGGCGCGAACACCGGGGAGCTGTTTTTT
d_call: TRBD1; cdr3_length: 16; j_call: TRBJ2-4; clone_size: many; v_call: TRBV7-8; cdr3_aa: CASSQIPGQGQNIQYF; cdr3_nt: TGTGCCAGCAGCCAAATTCCGGGACAGGGTCAAAACATTCAGTACTTC
d_call: NA; cdr3_length: 13; j_call: TRBJ1-2; clone_size: NA; v_call: TRBV6-1; cdr3_aa: CASSERVINVYTF; cdr3_nt: TGTGCCAGCAGTGAAAGGGTGATTAATGTCTACACCTTC
d_call: TRBD1; cdr3_length: 15; j_call: TRBJ1-4; clone_size: few; v_call: TRBV7-9; cdr3_aa: CASSLAQGDNEKLFF; cdr3_nt: TGTGCCAGCAGCTTAGCGCAGGGGGATAATGAAAAACTGTTTTTT
d_call: TRBD1; cdr3_length: 15; j_call: TRBJ2-1; clone_size: NA; v_call: TRBV5-1; cdr3_aa: CANSASGQTYNEQFF; cdr3_nt: TGCGCCAACAGCGCATCGGGACAGACGTACAATGAGCAGTTCTTC
d_call: NA; cdr3_length: 15; j_call: TRBJ2-1; clone_size: NA; v_call: TRBV11-2; cdr3_aa: CASSLMPAELGEQFF; cdr3_nt: TGTGCCAGCAGCCTTATGCCAGCGGAGTTGGGTGAGCAGTTCTTC
d_call: NA; cdr3_length: 13; j_call: TRBJ2-5; clone_size: once; v_call: TRBV11-3; cdr3_aa: CGSSATGHETQYF; cdr3_nt: TGTGGCAGCAGCGCGACGGGTCACGAGACCCAGTACTTC
d_call: NA; cdr3_length: 16; j_call: TRBJ1-3; clone_size: NA; v_call: TRBV4-1; cdr3_aa: CASNQDQPTSGNTIYF; cdr3_nt: TGCGCCAGCAACCAGGATCAACCCACCTCTGGAAACACCATATATTTT
d_call: TRBD2; cdr3_length: 17; j_call: TRBJ2-3; clone_size: NA; v_call: TRBV5-1; cdr3_aa: CASSWGGGLAGLDTQYF; cdr3_nt: TGCGCCAGCAGCTGGGGCGGGGGACTAGCGGGATTAGATACGCAGTATTTT
d_call: TRBD2; cdr3_length: 20; j_call: TRBJ2-1; clone_size: NA; v_call: TRBV6-2/TRBV6-3; cdr3_aa: CDSSYSRSSGALSSYNEQFF; cdr3_nt: TGTGACAGCAGTTACTCGAGGTCTAGCGGGGCCCTTAGCTCCTACAATGAGCAATTCTTC
d_call: TRBD1; cdr3_length: 17; j_call: TRBJ2-5; clone_size: NA; v_call: TRBV24-1; cdr3_aa: CATSDPRNDRGRETQYF; cdr3_nt: TGTGCCACCAGTGACCCCCGGAATGACAGGGGGCGGGAGACCCAGTACTTC
d_call: TRBD1; cdr3_length: 16; j_call: TRBJ2-1; clone_size: NA; v_call: TRBV11-2; cdr3_aa: CASSTTRGGGYKEQFF; cdr3_nt: TGTGCCAGCAGCACCACGCGAGGGGGCGGATACAAAGAGCAGTTCTTC
d_call: TRBD2; cdr3_length: 17; j_call: TRBJ2-7; clone_size: few; v_call: TRBV7-9; cdr3_aa: CASSGTEQAGGSYEQYF; cdr3_nt: TGTGCCAGCAGCGGTACCGAGCAAGCGGGGGGGTCCTACGAGCAGTACTTC
d_call: TRBD2; cdr3_length: 16; j_call: TRBJ2-7; clone_size: few; v_call: TRBV4-1; cdr3_aa: CASSPQPGLAGYEQYF; cdr3_nt: TGCGCCAGCAGCCCACAACCGGGACTAGCGGGCTACGAGCAGTACTTC